A selection of T cell receptor beta chains follows, all from one sample in a study of cytomegalovirus exposure and HLA in healthy donors. Sequencing was performed with immunoSEQ multiplex PCR; in TCRdb, only in-frame clones are kept and a portion is missing. The data contain hundreds of thousands of clones, 77% of them singletons. Material: PBMCs. The origin of the receptors is a woman in her fifties or sixties in good health and CMV-seropositive. Each CDR3 is given with its conserved first and last residue. D genes are given only for firm matches. Not all rows give a size; the values are once, few, many and, for expanded clones, a class.

j_gene: TRBJ2-3
d_gene: TRBD2
v_gene: TRBV25-1
abundance: .
CDR3aa: CASSTTITSGGSTDTQYF
CDR3nt: TGTGCCAGCAGTACTACCATCACTAGCGGGGGGTCCACAGATACGCAGTATTTT

j_gene: TRBJ1-2
d_gene: .
v_gene: TRBV19
abundance: .
CDR3aa: CASTSGRGYTF
CDR3nt: TGTGCCAGTACCTCAGGGCGAGGCTACACCTTC

j_gene: TRBJ1-4
d_gene: .
v_gene: TRBV2
abundance: .
CDR3aa: CASRGRQEKLFF
CDR3nt: TGTGCCAGCAGGGGTAGACAGGAAAAACTGTTTTTT

j_gene: TRBJ1-5
d_gene: .
v_gene: TRBV5-6
abundance: .
CDR3aa: CASSLGLNQPQHF
CDR3nt: TGTGCCAGCAGCTTGGGTCTGAATCAGCCCCAGCATTTT

j_gene: TRBJ2-1
d_gene: TRBD2
v_gene: TRBV19
abundance: .
CDR3aa: CASRSGLAGDNEQFF
CDR3nt: TGTGCCAGTAGAAGTGGGCTAGCGGGAGACAATGAGCAGTTCTTC

j_gene: TRBJ1-3
d_gene: .
v_gene: TRBV7-9
abundance: .
CDR3aa: CASSPPVAGGNTIYF
CDR3nt: TGTGCCAGCAGCCCCCCGGTGGCAGGGGGAAACACCATATATTTT

j_gene: TRBJ1-5
d_gene: .
v_gene: TRBV4-1
abundance: .
CDR3aa: CASSQDEERPQHF
CDR3nt: TGCGCCAGCAGCCAAGATGAGGAGAGGCCCCAGCATTTT

j_gene: TRBJ2-7
d_gene: .
v_gene: TRBV6-1
abundance: .
CDR3aa: CASTPGQSYEQYF
CDR3nt: TGTGCCAGCACACCCGGACAGTCCTACGAGCAGTACTTC

j_gene: TRBJ2-1
d_gene: TRBD2
v_gene: TRBV7-2
abundance: .
CDR3aa: CASSLITSGGPPEFF
CDR3nt: TGTGCCAGCAGCTTAATCACTAGCGGGGGGCCCCCCGAGTTCTTC

j_gene: TRBJ1-5
d_gene: TRBD1
v_gene: TRBV2
abundance: .
CDR3aa: CATRDRPYSNQPQHF
CDR3nt: TGTGCCACCAGGGACAGGCCCTATAGCAATCAGCCCCAGCATTTT

j_gene: TRBJ1-4
d_gene: .
v_gene: TRBV5-1
abundance: .
CDR3aa: CASSLEGDNAAEKLFF
CDR3nt: TGCGCCAGCAGCTTGGAGGGGGACAATGCCGCCGAAAAACTGTTTTTT

j_gene: TRBJ2-2
d_gene: TRBD1
v_gene: TRBV6-1
abundance: few
CDR3aa: CASVAGTGVGELFF
CDR3nt: TGTGCCAGCGTCGCCGGGACAGGGGTGGGGGAGCTGTTTTTT

j_gene: TRBJ2-3
d_gene: TRBD1
v_gene: TRBV2
abundance: .
CDR3aa: CASRQGFTDTQYF
CDR3nt: TGTGCCAGCCGACAGGGTTTCACAGATACGCAGTATTTT

j_gene: TRBJ1-5
d_gene: .
v_gene: TRBV21-1
abundance: .
CDR3aa: CASSPRDLGDQPQHF
CDR3nt: TGTGCCAGCAGCCCGAGGGACTTAGGAGATCAGCCCCAGCATTTT

j_gene: TRBJ2-7
d_gene: TRBD1
v_gene: TRBV27
abundance: .
CDR3aa: CASSLSWTGAYEQYF
CDR3nt: TGTGCCAGCAGTTTATCCTGGACAGGGGCATACGAGCAGTACTTC

j_gene: TRBJ1-4
d_gene: .
v_gene: TRBV28
abundance: .
CDR3aa: CASRLSPGRVNEKLFF
CDR3nt: TGTGCCAGCAGGTTATCTCCGGGCAGGGTAAATGAAAAACTGTTTTTT

j_gene: TRBJ1-1
d_gene: TRBD1
v_gene: TRBV29-1
abundance: .
CDR3aa: CSVEDRQGIRAEAFF
CDR3nt: TGCAGCGTTGAAGATCGACAGGGGATAAGGGCTGAAGCTTTCTTT

j_gene: TRBJ2-3
d_gene: TRBD2
v_gene: TRBV5-4
abundance: .
CDR3aa: CASSFAAGGGTDTQYF
CDR3nt: TGTGCCAGCAGTTTTGCAGCGGGAGGGGGCACAGATACGCAGTATTTT

j_gene: TRBJ1-2
d_gene: .
v_gene: TRBV5-1
abundance: .
CDR3aa: CASSYETSRTGYGYTF
CDR3nt: TGCGCCAGCAGCTATGAAACTAGCCGGACGGGCTATGGCTACACCTTC

j_gene: TRBJ2-2
d_gene: TRBD1
v_gene: TRBV5-1
abundance: .
CDR3aa: CASSLRRTGDSDGELFF
CDR3nt: TGCGCCAGCAGCTTGCGAAGGACAGGTGATTCGGACGGGGAGCTGTTTTTT

j_gene: TRBJ2-3
d_gene: TRBD2
v_gene: TRBV29-1
abundance: .
CDR3aa: CSASSSGGADTQYF
CDR3nt: TGCAGCGCCTCGTCGAGCGGGGGGGCAGATACGCAGTATTTT

j_gene: TRBJ1-2
d_gene: .
v_gene: TRBV6-1
abundance: .
CDR3aa: CASRAGGDGYTF
CDR3nt: TGTGCCAGCAGGGCAGGCGGGGACGGCTACACCTTC

j_gene: TRBJ2-7
d_gene: .
v_gene: TRBV19
abundance: .
CDR3aa: CASSSDQGIGEQYF
CDR3nt: TGTGCCAGTAGTTCGGACCAGGGGATTGGGGAGCAGTACTTC

j_gene: TRBJ1-1
d_gene: .
v_gene: TRBV7-9
abundance: .
CDR3aa: CASSFLSGGMKAFF
CDR3nt: TGTGCCAGCAGCTTTCTCTCCGGAGGAATGAAAGCTTTCTTT

j_gene: TRBJ2-2
d_gene: TRBD2
v_gene: TRBV5-1
abundance: .
CDR3aa: CASSRTSGGPNTGELFF
CDR3nt: TGCGCCAGCAGCAGGACTAGCGGGGGGCCGAACACCGGGGAGCTGTTTTTT

j_gene: TRBJ2-7
d_gene: TRBD2
v_gene: TRBV2
abundance: few
CDR3aa: CASSEASLAGVYEQYF
CDR3nt: TGTGCCAGCAGTGAAGCGAGTCTAGCGGGGGTCTACGAGCAGTACTTC

j_gene: TRBJ2-1
d_gene: TRBD1
v_gene: TRBV7-2
abundance: few
CDR3aa: CASSSGQANEQFF
CDR3nt: TGTGCCAGCAGCTCCGGACAGGCCAATGAGCAGTTCTTC

j_gene: TRBJ2-1
d_gene: .
v_gene: TRBV5-1
abundance: .
CDR3aa: CASSLLGRGGKNEQFF
CDR3nt: TGCGCCAGCAGTTTACTAGGGCGCGGTGGGAAGAATGAGCAGTTCTTC

j_gene: TRBJ1-3
d_gene: .
v_gene: TRBV11-3
abundance: .
CDR3aa: CASSLDSDTIYF
CDR3nt: TGTGCCAGCAGCTTAGACTCGGACACCATATATTTT

j_gene: TRBJ2-7
d_gene: TRBD2
v_gene: TRBV5-4
abundance: once
CDR3aa: CASSLGTSGGYEQYF
CDR3nt: TGTGCCAGCAGCTTGGGGACTAGCGGGGGGTACGAGCAGTACTTC

j_gene: TRBJ2-7
d_gene: .
v_gene: TRBV7-9
abundance: .
CDR3aa: CASSLDGLGGLEQYF
CDR3nt: TGTGCCAGCAGCTTAGATGGTCTGGGCGGGCTCGAGCAGTACTTC